The clone carrying this T cell receptor (beta chain) was counted once. This entry belongs to a study of OX40 agonist ivuxolimab in advanced cancers. The V and J ends lost 1 base and 1 base respectively, with 9 bases between them. Germline V CDR1 and CDR2: SGHVS, FQNEAQ. The CDR3 has 15 amino acids. Generated by immunoSEQ multiplex PCR, the TCRdb table keeps only in-frame clones and is missing some. Of roughly 80,000 clones in the sample, around 84% were seen once. The chain links TRBV7-8 to TRBJ2-3; D is unclear. The material was CD4+ or CD8+ T cells sorted from blood, obtained in a trial of the OX40 agonist ivuxolimab. This TCR came from an adult with an advanced solid tumor such as melanoma, head and neck, liver or kidney cancer. The CDR3 here is CASSLVGPGTDTQYF. The CDR3 DNA reads TGTGCCAGCAGCTTAGTTGGTCCGGGCACAGATACGCAGTATTTT.